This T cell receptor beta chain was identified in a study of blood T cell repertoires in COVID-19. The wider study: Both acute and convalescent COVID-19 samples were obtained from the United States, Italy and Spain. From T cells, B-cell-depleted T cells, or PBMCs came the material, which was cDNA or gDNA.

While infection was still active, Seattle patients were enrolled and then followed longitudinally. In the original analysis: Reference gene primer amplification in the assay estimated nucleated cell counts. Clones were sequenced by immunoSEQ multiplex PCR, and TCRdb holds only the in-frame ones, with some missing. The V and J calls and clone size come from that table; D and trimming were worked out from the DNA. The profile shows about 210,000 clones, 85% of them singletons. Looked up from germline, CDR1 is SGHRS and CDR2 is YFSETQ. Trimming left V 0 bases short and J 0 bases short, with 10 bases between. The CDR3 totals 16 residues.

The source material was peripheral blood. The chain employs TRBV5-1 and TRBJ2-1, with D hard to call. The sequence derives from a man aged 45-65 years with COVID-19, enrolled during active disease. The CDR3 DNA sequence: TGCGCCAGCAGCTTGGGGCAGGCGAGCTCCTACAATGAGCAGTTCTTC. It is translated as CASSLGQASSYNEQFF.